The next 25 T cell receptor beta chains were all read from a single sample in a study of technical replicates of blood from several donors (dated by TCRdb to about 2017). The library was obtained by the immunoSEQ multiplex PCR assay. The table was pulled from immuneACCESS by TCRdb, which kept in-frame rearrangements only. Such tables lose some clones; where checked, under half of the loss comes from unresolved V genes, and the rest has no known cause. This sample holds just under 100,000 clones; 95% were observed only once. The ten largest clones add up to about 0.21% of the sample. Source material: T cells isolated from PBMCs. These receptor sequences come from a human donor in good health.

The V call is TRBV5-1, the J call TRBJ2-1, with D perhaps assigned TRBD1 or TRBD2 (6 bases each). CDR3 length: 14 residues. CDR1 SGHRS and CDR2 YFSETQ come from the germline V gene. V lost 4 bases to trimming and J lost 8 bases, with 16 bases between them. This chain's CDR3 is CASSLGTEGDEQFF. CDR3 coding DNA: TGCGCCAGCAGCCTGGGGACTGAGGGGGATGAGCAGTTCTTC.

The chain uses TRBV28 and TRBJ2-7; tentatively, D is TRBD2 (5 bases). The germline V gene has CDR1 MDHEN and CDR2 SYDVKM. The germline V and J ends were trimmed by 4 bases and 0 bases, with 25 bases remaining between them. The CDR3 is 19 residues long. CDR3 residues: CASSSYTQAETSFSYEQYF. CDR3 sequence (DNA): TGTGCCAGCAGTTCCTATACTCAAGCGGAGACTTCCTTCTCCTACGAGCAGTACTTC.

The chain uses TRBV6-5 and TRBJ2-5; tentatively, D is TRBD2 (5 bases). There are 14 residues in the CDR3. Trimming took off 5 bases at V and 4 bases at J, with 14 bases between the two ends. CDR1 and CDR2 from the germline V gene are MNHEY and SVGAGI. As DNA, the CDR3 is TGTGCCAGCAGTGGTACACTGGCGGGAGAGACCCAGTACTTC. It translates to CASSGTLAGETQYF.

J is TRBJ1-1 and V is TRBV29-1, with no clear D. Germline loops: CDR1 SQVTM, CDR2 ANQGSEA. CDR3 length: 13 amino acids. Trimming cost V 3 bases and J 1 base, with 9 bases left between them. The DNA of the CDR3 is TGCAGCGTTGACGGAGGCCAGAACACTGAAGCTTTCTTT. Amino acid sequence: CSVDGGQNTEAFF.

V usage is TRBV6-6 and J usage is TRBJ2-7, with D possibly matching TRBD2 (5 bases). CDR3 length: 14 amino acids. V lost 2 bases and J 0 bases, leaving 8 bases between the germline ends. Germline V lookup: CDR1 MNHNY, CDR2 SVGAGI (reference sequence). The CDR3 DNA sequence: TGTGCCAGCAGTTACGGACGGGACTCCTACGAGCAGTACTTC. Encoded protein: CASSYGRDSYEQYF.

This CDR3 reads CASSHSTGVQNTEAFF. CDR3 bases: TGTGCCAGCAGCCATAGTACAGGAGTTCAGAACACTGAAGCTTTCTTT. The chain joins TRBV14 to TRBJ1-1; tentative D call: TRBD1 (5 bases). The germline V and J ends were trimmed by 3 bases and 1 base, with 15 bases remaining between them. Germline CDR1 and CDR2: SGHDN and FVKESK. This CDR3 region has 16 residues.

This chain uses TRBV5-5 with TRBJ2-5, with D perhaps TRBD1 (7 bases). V lost 0 bases, J lost 3 bases, and 9 bases lay in between. The CDR3 has 14 amino acids. Germline CDR1 is SGHKS and CDR2 is YYEKEE (reference sequence). The CDR3 bases are TGTGCCAGCAGCTTGGCCAGGGGGGAAGAGACCCAGTACTTC. It specifies CASSLARGEETQYF.

This clone has a single count. The V and J genes are TRBV4-2 and TRBJ2-1; the match to TRBD2 covers 8 bases. The V gene's germline CDR1 is LGHNA and CDR2 YNFKEQ. CDR3 length: 19 residues. Trimming at V came to 0 bases and at J to 0 bases, leaving 10 bases not matched to a gene. CDR3 nucleotides: TGTGCCAGCAGCCAAGATCGTCGGACGGGAGGGACCTCCTACAATGAGCAGTTCTTC. Translating gives CASSQDRRTGGTSYNEQFF.

The chain combines TRBV6-1 with TRBJ1-4; 8 nucleotides match TRBD1. The CDR3 sequence is 17 residues long. Germline values: CDR1 MNHNS, CDR2 SASEGT. V lost 4 bases and J lost 5; bases outside the gene matches: 12. The CDR3 protein is CASSALPSGGRNEKLFF. DNA for the CDR3: TGTGCCAGCAGTGCCCTTCCTTCAGGGGGCAGGAATGAAAAACTGTTTTTT.

The V gene is TRBV11-2, the J gene TRBJ2-7; the match to TRBD2 covers 7 bases. The CDR3 is 14 amino acids. Trimming removed 8 bases from V and 3 bases from J; junction bases left unmatched: 10. Germline CDR1 is SGHAT and CDR2 is FQNNGV. This chain's CDR3 is CASSSGRVYYEQYF. CDR3 nucleotide sequence: TGTGCCAGCTCTTCAGGGAGGGTTTACTACGAGCAGTACTTC.

The chain links TRBV9 to TRBJ2-2; 8 bases map to TRBD2. V was clipped by 4 bases and J by 9 bases; unmatched bases: 11. This CDR3 is 15 amino acids long. Germline V gene data show CDR1 as SGDLS and CDR2 as YYNGEE. The CDR3, as DNA: TGTGCCAGCAGCCCCCGGGAGGGAACTAACAGGGAGCTGTTTTTT. As protein: CASSPREGTNRELFF. Together with reference TRBV9 and TRBJ2-2, the CDR3 gives the full variable domain: DSGVTQTPKHLITATGQRVTLRCSPRSGDLSVYWYQQSLDQGLQFLIQYYNGEERAKGNILERFSAQQFPDLHSELNLSSLELGDSALYFCASSPREGTNRELFFGEGSRLTVL.

V gene TRBV19 combines with J gene TRBJ1-1; weak D call: TRBD1 (6 bases). Germline V CDR1 and CDR2: LNHDA, SQIVND (reference sequence). V lost 4 bases to trimming and J lost 2 bases, with 17 bases between them. This CDR3 has 16 amino acids. In nucleotides, the CDR3 is TGTGCCAGTAGTACGTCCTTGGGCAGGGGAAACACTGAAGCTTTCTTT. Residues: CASSTSLGRGNTEAFF.

The chain carries TRBV28 and TRBJ2-1; TRBD2 matches at 11 bases. The germline V gene has CDR1 MDHEN and CDR2 SYDVKM. There are 15 residues in the CDR3. Trimming at V came to 2 bases and at J to 7 bases, leaving 4 bases not matched to a gene. DNA of the CDR3: TGTGCCAGCAGTTTACTAGCGGGGGGTAGGAATGAGCAGTTCTTC. Translating gives CASSLLAGGRNEQFF.

CDR3 nucleotides: TGTGCCAGCAGCTTAGATTGGGGGCTTTCTGGGGCCAACGTCCTGACTTTC. Translated: CASSLDWGLSGANVLTF. V is TRBV11-2 and J is TRBJ2-6; a possible D gene is TRBD1 (6 bases). The CDR3 consists of 17 residues. Germline CDR1 is SGHAT and CDR2 is FQNNGV. V shed 0 bases and J shed 1 base, with 10 bases lying between them.

The V call is TRBV27, the J call TRBJ2-7; TRBD1 aligns across 7 bases. CDR3 length: 14 residues. CDR1 MNHEY and CDR2 SMNVEV come from the germline V gene (reference sequence). The V and J ends lost 0 bases and 2 bases, in that order; junction bases with no gene match: 1. The DNA of the CDR3 is TGTGCCAGCAGTTTATCGGGACAGCCCTACGAGCAGTACTTC. This translates into CASSLSGQPYEQYF.

The chain combines TRBV6-1 with TRBJ2-7, with D possibly being TRBD1 (5 bases). The CDR3 extends over 14 amino acids. V shed 7 bases and J shed 5 bases, with 18 bases lying between them. CDR1 is MNHNS and CDR2 is SASEGT in the germline V gene. CDR3 sequence (DNA): TGTGCCAGCACCCAGGGCCTGTTATCCCACGAGCAGTACTTC. Amino acid sequence: CASTQGLLSHEQYF.

The V and J genes are TRBV2 and TRBJ1-5, with 8 bases fitting TRBD1. V lost 1 base to trimming and J lost 6 bases; unmatched junction nucleotides: 5. Germline values: CDR1 SNHLY, CDR2 FYNNEI. The CDR3 contains 15 residues. This chain's CDR3 is CASSEELGQGQPQHF. CDR3 coding DNA: TGTGCCAGCAGTGAAGAGTTAGGACAGGGTCAGCCCCAGCATTTT.

The genes are TRBV27 and TRBJ1-1; 11 positions agree with TRBD1. The germline V gene encodes CDR1 MNHEY and CDR2 SMNVEV (reference sequence). V trimming: 6 bases; J trimming: 0 bases; junction bases outside the gene matches: 6. The length of the CDR3 is 16 residues. The CDR3 is CASSRGTGGMNTEAFF. The CDR3, as DNA: TGTGCCAGCAGCCGGGGGACAGGGGGTATGAACACTGAAGCTTTCTTT.

The V gene is TRBV27, the J gene TRBJ2-3; 11 bases map to TRBD1. The J segment lost 5 bases and the V segment lost 6 bases, leaving 4 bases of the junction unmatched. CDR3 length: 14 residues. CDR1 is MNHEY and CDR2 is SMNVEV in the germline V gene (reference sequence). CDR3 nucleotides: TGTGCCAGCAGATGGACAGGGGGCAAAGATACGCAGTATTTT. It yields the protein CASRWTGGKDTQYF.

The rearrangement joins TRBV29-1 to TRBJ2-7, with D possibly matching TRBD1 (6 bases). The CDR3 has 12 amino acids. Trimming pared 2 bases from V and 1 base from J, leaving 6 bases between. Germline CDR1 and CDR2: SQVTM and ANQGSEA. The CDR3 protein is CSVEQGSYEQYF. The CDR3 DNA follows: TGCAGCGTTGAACAGGGGTCCTACGAGCAGTACTTC.

J is TRBJ2-1 and V is TRBV7-2; the D gene is possibly TRBD2 (6 bases). Trimming pared 1 base from V and 4 bases from J, leaving 11 bases between. The V gene's germline CDR1 is SGHTA and CDR2 FQGNSA. The CDR3 contains 15 residues. The CDR3 coding sequence is TGTGCCAGCAGCTTAGGCGGGGCGATTTACAATGAGCAGTTCTTC. Translated: CASSLGGAIYNEQFF.

V gene TRBV4-1 combines with J gene TRBJ1-2; TRBD1 is a possible D gene (5 bases). The V end was cut by 2 bases, the J end by 6 bases, with 16 bases between. Germline-derived CDR1 and CDR2 are MGHRA and YSYEKL. The CDR3 is 15 residues long. Written as DNA, the CDR3 is TGCGCCAGCAGCCAACTCCTAGGCAGGGAGGATGGCTACACCTTC. Protein product: CASSQLLGREDGYTF.

The chain combines TRBV6-1 with TRBJ1-5; D unresolved. Trimming pared 4 bases from V and 1 base from J, leaving 17 bases between. This CDR3 spans 17 amino acids. Germline-derived CDR1 and CDR2 are MNHNS and SASEGT. The CDR3 loop is CASSGSLRQISNQPQHF. CDR3 DNA: TGTGCCAGCAGTGGTTCGTTGAGGCAGATAAGCAATCAGCCCCAGCATTTT.

This chain joins TRBV6-1 and TRBJ2-1; weak D call: TRBD1 (5 bases). V was clipped by 3 bases and J by 9 bases, with 9 bases between them. Germline assignment: CDR1 MNHNS and CDR2 SASEGT. The CDR3 is 12 amino acids. CDR3 in DNA: TGTGCCAGCAGTGACCAAGGGGTTGAGCAGTTCTTC. Protein sequence: CASSDQGVEQFF.

V and J are TRBV10-1 and TRBJ2-7, with TRBD1 matching 7 bases. From germline, CDR1 is WNHNN and CDR2 SYGVQD (reference sequence). The V gene end was trimmed by 4 bases and the J gene end by 2 bases; junction bases not matched to a gene: 11. The CDR3 length is 16 residues. CDR3 in amino acids: CASSGDSDKFTYEQYF. The CDR3, as DNA: TGCGCCAGCAGTGGGGACAGCGACAAATTCACCTACGAGCAGTACTTC.